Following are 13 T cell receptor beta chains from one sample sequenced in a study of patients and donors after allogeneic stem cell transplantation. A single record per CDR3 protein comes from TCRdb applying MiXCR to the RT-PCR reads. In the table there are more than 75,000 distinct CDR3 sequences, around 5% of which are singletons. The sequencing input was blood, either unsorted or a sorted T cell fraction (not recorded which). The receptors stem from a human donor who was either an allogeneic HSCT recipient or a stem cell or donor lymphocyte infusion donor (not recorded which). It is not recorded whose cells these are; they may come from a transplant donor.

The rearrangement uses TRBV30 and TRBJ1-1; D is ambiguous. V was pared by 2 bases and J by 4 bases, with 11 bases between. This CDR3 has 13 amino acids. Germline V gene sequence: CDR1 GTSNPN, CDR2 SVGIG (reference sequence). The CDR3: CAWSYTGSTEAFF. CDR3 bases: TGTGCCTGGAGTTATACCGGGAGCACTGAAGCTTTCTTT.

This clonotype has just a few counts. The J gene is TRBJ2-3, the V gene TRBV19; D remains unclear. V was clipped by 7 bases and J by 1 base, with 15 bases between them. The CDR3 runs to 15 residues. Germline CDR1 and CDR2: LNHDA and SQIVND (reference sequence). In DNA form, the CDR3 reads TGTGCCAGTAAATTGGAGACCCGGGGCACAGATACGCAGTATTTT. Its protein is CASKLETRGTDTQYF.

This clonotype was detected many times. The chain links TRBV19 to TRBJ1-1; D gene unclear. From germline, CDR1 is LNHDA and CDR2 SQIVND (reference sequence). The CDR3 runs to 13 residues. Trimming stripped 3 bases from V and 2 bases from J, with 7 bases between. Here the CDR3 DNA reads TGTGCCAGTAGTATTGGAGGTAACACTGAAGCTTTCTTT. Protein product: CASSIGGNTEAFF.

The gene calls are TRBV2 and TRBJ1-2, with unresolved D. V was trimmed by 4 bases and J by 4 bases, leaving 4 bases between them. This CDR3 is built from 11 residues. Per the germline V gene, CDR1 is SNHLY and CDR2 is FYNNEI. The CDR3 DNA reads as TGTGCCAGCAGTGGGGCCTATGGCTACACCTTC. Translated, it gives CASSGAYGYTF.

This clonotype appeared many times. In DNA, the CDR3 is TGTGCCAGCAGCCCCGAGGACTTCACAGATACGCAGTATTTT. This translates into CASSPEDFTDTQYF. The chain employs TRBV7-9 and TRBJ2-3; maybe TRBD2 (5 bases). CDR1 is SEHNR, CDR2 FQNEAQ, per germline (reference sequence). Trimming cost V 5 bases and J 2 bases, with 11 bases left between them. This CDR3 region has 14 residues.

Here the CDR3 DNA reads TGTGCCAGCTCACCCTATAGCGGGCCCTACAATGAGCAGTTCTTC. Translation gives CASSPYSGPYNEQFF. V is TRBV18 and J is TRBJ2-1; 7 positions agree with TRBD2. The CDR3 has 15 amino acids. The J segment lost 2 bases and the V segment lost 3 bases, leaving 4 bases of the junction unmatched. In germline, CDR1 is KGHSH, CDR2 LQKENI.

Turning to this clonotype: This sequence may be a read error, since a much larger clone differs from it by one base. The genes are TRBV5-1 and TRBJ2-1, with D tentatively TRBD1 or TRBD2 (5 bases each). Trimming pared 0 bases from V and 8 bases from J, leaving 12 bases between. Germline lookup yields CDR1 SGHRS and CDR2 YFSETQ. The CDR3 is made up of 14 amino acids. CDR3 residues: CASSLALGVDEQFF. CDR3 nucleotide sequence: TGCGCCAGCAGCTTGGCTTTGGGGGTCGATGAGCAGTTCTTC.

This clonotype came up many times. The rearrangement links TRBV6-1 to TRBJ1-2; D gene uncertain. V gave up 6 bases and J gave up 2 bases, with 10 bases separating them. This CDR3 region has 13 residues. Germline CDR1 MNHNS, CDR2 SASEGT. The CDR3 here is CASRPGKNYGYTF. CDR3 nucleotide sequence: TGTGCCAGCAGACCCGGGAAGAACTATGGCTACACCTTC.

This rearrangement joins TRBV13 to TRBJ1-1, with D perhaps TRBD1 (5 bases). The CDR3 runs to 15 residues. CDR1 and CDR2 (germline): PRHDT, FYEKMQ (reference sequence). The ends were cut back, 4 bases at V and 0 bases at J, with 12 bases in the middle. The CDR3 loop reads CASSSTGRLNTEAFF. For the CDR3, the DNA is TGTGCCAGCAGCTCCACGGGACGTTTGAACACTGAAGCTTTCTTT.

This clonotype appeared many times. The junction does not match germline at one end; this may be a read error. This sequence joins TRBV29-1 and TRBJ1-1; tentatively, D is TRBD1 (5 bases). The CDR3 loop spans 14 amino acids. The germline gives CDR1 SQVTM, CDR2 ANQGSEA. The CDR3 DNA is TGCAGCGGTGAAGTAGGAAGGGGCAACACTGAAGCTTTCTTT. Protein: CSGEVGRGNTEAFF.

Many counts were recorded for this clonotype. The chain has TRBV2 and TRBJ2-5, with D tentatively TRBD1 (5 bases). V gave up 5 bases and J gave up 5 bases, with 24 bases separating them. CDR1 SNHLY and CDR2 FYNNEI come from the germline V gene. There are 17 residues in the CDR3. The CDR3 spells CASSSETRQNVDETQYF. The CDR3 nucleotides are TGTGCCAGCAGTTCCGAAACAAGACAGAATGTTGATGAGACCCAGTACTTC.

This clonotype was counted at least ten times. CDR3 protein: CASSLGAGGYSNQPQHF. The CDR3 bases are TGTGCCAGCAGCTTGGGTGCCGGGGGGTATAGCAATCAGCCCCAGCATTTT. The V call is TRBV5-5, the J call TRBJ1-5; possible D gene TRBD1, 5 bases. CDR3 length equals 17 residues. Trimming removed 0 bases at V and 0 bases at J, with 13 bases between. The V gene's germline CDR1 is SGHKS and CDR2 YYEKEE (reference sequence).

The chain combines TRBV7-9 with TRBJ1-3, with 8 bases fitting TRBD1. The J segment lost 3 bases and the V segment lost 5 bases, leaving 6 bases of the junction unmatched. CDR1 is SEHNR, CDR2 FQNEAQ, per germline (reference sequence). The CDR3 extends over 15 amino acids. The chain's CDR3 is CASSLTGGNGNTIYF. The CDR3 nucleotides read TGTGCCAGCAGCCTAACAGGGGGTAATGGAAACACCATATATTTT.